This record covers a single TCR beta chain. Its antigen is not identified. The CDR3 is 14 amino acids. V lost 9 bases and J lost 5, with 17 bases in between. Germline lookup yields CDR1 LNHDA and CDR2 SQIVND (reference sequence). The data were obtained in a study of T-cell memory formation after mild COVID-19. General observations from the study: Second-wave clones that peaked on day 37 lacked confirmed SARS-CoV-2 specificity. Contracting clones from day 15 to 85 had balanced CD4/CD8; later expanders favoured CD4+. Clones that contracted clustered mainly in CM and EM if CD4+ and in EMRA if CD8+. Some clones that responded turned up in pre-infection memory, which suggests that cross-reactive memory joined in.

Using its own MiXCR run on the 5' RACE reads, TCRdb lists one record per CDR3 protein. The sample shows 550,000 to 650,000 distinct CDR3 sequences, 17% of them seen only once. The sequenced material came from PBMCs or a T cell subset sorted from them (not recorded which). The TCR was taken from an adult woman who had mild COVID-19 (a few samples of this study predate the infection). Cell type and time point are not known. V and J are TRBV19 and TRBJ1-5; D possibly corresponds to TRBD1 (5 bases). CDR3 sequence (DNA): TGTGCCAGCAGAAAGGGGACTTCTCATCAGCCCCAGCATTTT. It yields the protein CASRKGTSHQPQHF.